Following are 21 T cell receptor beta chains from one sample sequenced in a study of T cell changes during pregnancy in multiple sclerosis. Clones were read by immunoSEQ multiplex PCR, and TCRdb kept only the in-frame ones, dropping some. The sample has around 84,000 clones; 85% to 95% are singletons. Sequencing was performed on peripheral blood, taken in the second trimester of pregnancy. Source of these receptors: a female donor in good health, enrolled as a control in a pregnancy study.

The genes are TRBV5-3 and TRBJ2-3, with 7 bases identical to TRBD2. TRBV5-3 is identified as an open reading frame with a role that is uncertain. The trim removed 3 bases at V and 0 bases at J, leaving 10 bases unmatched. The CDR3 contains 17 residues. CDR3 in DNA: TGTGCCAGAAGCTCTAGGAGCCAGCGGGGAAGCACAGATACGCAGTATTTT. This translates into CARSSRSQRGSTDTQYF.

The chain couples TRBV6-5 to TRBJ2-2; TRBD1 aligns across 8 bases. The CDR3 consists of 15 residues. V lost 2 bases and J lost 3; bases outside the gene matches: 2. Germline V gene sequence: CDR1 MNHEY, CDR2 SVGAGI. The CDR3 DNA follows: TGTGCCAGCAGTTACGGACAGGGAGACACCGGGGAGCTGTTTTTT. It codes for CASSYGQGDTGELFF.

The V gene is TRBV30, the J gene TRBJ2-7; 7 bases match TRBD2. The CDR3 length is 11 residues. V was pared by 3 bases and J by 7 bases, with 3 bases of the junction left unmatched. Germline values: CDR1 GTSNPN, CDR2 SVGIG (reference sequence). Here the CDR3 DNA reads TGTGCCTGGAGCCTGGGGGGGGAGCAGTACTTC. This sequence encodes CAWSLGGEQYF.

The rearrangement joins TRBV5-7 to TRBJ2-6; a weak D match, TRBD1 (6 bases). TRBV5-7 has ORF status, its function being uncertain. This CDR3 comprises 16 residues. The V end was cut by 4 bases, the J end by 4 bases, with 15 bases between. In DNA form, the CDR3 reads TGTGCCAGCAGCCCGCACAGGGTGTGGGGGGCCAACGTCCTGACTTTC. This gives the protein CASSPHRVWGANVLTF.

V usage is TRBV4-1 and J usage is TRBJ2-5; 10 bases fit TRBD1. The CDR3 sequence is 18 residues long. Losses at the gene ends were 3 bases for V and 5 bases for J; bases not matched to a gene: 15. Looked up from germline, CDR1 is MGHRA and CDR2 is YSYEKL. CDR3 residues: CASSHRQGAYIPGETQYF. Here the CDR3 DNA reads TGCGCCAGCAGCCACCGACAGGGGGCATATATCCCGGGTGAGACCCAGTACTTC.

The sample holds one count of this clone. This sequence joins TRBV28 and TRBJ1-4; D is perhaps TRBD1 (6 bases). CDR1 and CDR2 (germline): MDHEN, SYDVKM. The CDR3 has 15 amino acids. The germline V and J ends were trimmed by 3 bases and 6 bases, with 14 bases remaining between them. The CDR3 bases are TGTGCCAGCAGTTTGCCGGGGGGCGCACATGAAAAACTGTTTTTT. Protein: CASSLPGGAHEKLFF.

On this clone itself: Compared with germline, one end of the junction differs, possibly owing to a read error. The chain carries TRBV16 and TRBJ1-4; 9 nucleotides line up with TRBD1. The germline V gene encodes CDR1 KGHSY and CDR2 FQNENV. This CDR3 region has 10 residues. CDR3 DNA sequence: TGTGCCAGCAGCCAGGGACAGGGCCCTTTT. Translated, it gives CASSQGQGPF.

V is TRBV19 and J is TRBJ2-7; 7 bases map to TRBD1. CDR1 is LNHDA and CDR2 is SQIVND in the germline V gene (reference sequence). CDR3 size: 13 residues. With 4 bases clipped from V and 2 bases from J, the junction kept 2 bases outside the gene matches. CDR3 sequence (DNA): TGTGCCAGTAGTAAGGGACAGACCTACGAGCAGTACTTC. Translated: CASSKGQTYEQYF.

The V call is TRBV7-9, the J call TRBJ1-4; D is ambiguous. The CDR3 loop spans 13 amino acids. Germline lookup yields CDR1 SEHNR and CDR2 FQNEAQ (reference sequence). Trimming stripped 5 bases from V and 5 bases from J, with 9 bases between. The CDR3 is CASSLSENEKLFF. The CDR3 bases are TGTGCCAGCAGCCTGTCGGAGAATGAAAAACTGTTTTTT.

The rearrangement links TRBV7-6 to TRBJ1-1; D perhaps matches TRBD1 (6 bases). The CDR3 covers 14 residues. V was clipped by 5 bases and J by 2 bases, with 12 bases between them. CDR1 and CDR2 from the germline V gene are SGHVS and FNYEAQ. CDR3: CASSPSGANTEAFF. DNA of the CDR3: TGTGCCAGCAGCCCTTCAGGGGCTAACACTGAAGCTTTCTTT.

The genes are TRBV7-2 and TRBJ2-3; 10 bases align to TRBD2. Germline CDR1 is SGHTA and CDR2 is FQGNSA. V was pared by 3 bases and J by 6 bases, with 12 bases of the junction left unmatched. The length of the CDR3 is 17 residues. The CDR3 is CASSFQAGGPGIDTQYF. In DNA, the CDR3 is TGTGCCAGCAGCTTTCAAGCGGGAGGGCCGGGGATCGATACGCAGTATTTT.

The gene calls are TRBV18 and TRBJ1-1; D not resolved. The germline gives CDR1 KGHSH, CDR2 LQKENI. The CDR3 sequence is 17 residues long. V lost 6 bases and J 0 bases, leaving 20 bases between the germline ends. The CDR3: CASSPVLSGIMNTEAFF. The CDR3 region has the DNA TGTGCCAGCTCTCCCGTTCTGTCAGGTATAATGAACACTGAAGCTTTCTTT.

V and J are TRBV5-1 and TRBJ2-7; 9 nucleotides align to TRBD2. The germline CDR1 and CDR2 sequences are SGHRS and YFSETQ. The ends lost 3 bases at V and 2 bases at J; junction bases unmatched: 9. This CDR3 contains 16 residues. Here the CDR3 reads CASSWLSGRSTYEQYF. The CDR3 DNA sequence: TGCGCCAGCAGCTGGTTAAGCGGGAGGAGTACCTACGAGCAGTACTTC.

The genes are TRBV5-1 and TRBJ2-1, with 9 bases that match TRBD1. The germline gives CDR1 SGHRS, CDR2 YFSETQ. Trimming cost V 0 bases and J 5 bases; bases outside gene matches: 6. This CDR3 comprises 16 residues. CDR3 protein: CASSLVGTGIDNEQFF. CDR3 bases: TGCGCCAGCAGCTTGGTGGGGACAGGGATTGACAATGAGCAGTTCTTC. Together with reference TRBV5-1 and TRBJ2-1, the CDR3 gives the full variable domain: KAGVTQTPRYLIKTRGQQVTLSCSPISGHRSVSWYQQTPGQGLQFLFEYFSETQRNKGNFPGRFSGRQFSNSRSEMNVSTLELGDSALYLCASSLVGTGIDNEQFFGPGTRLTVL.

V and J are TRBV10-3 and TRBJ2-3; 10 bases fit TRBD2. Germline CDR1 ENHRY, CDR2 SYGVKD. The CDR3 runs to 15 residues. V was clipped by 5 bases and J by 0 bases; unmatched bases: 2. The CDR3 protein is CAISLAGGSTDTQYF. Written as DNA, the CDR3 is TGTGCCATCAGTTTAGCGGGAGGCAGCACAGATACGCAGTATTTT.

The chain joins TRBV5-1 to TRBJ1-1; weak D call: TRBD1 (6 bases). The CDR3 consists of 14 residues. Trimming removed 5 bases from V and 1 base from J, with 12 bases in between. CDR1 SGHRS and CDR2 YFSETQ come from the germline V gene. The chain's CDR3 is CASRKGEENTEAFF. DNA of the CDR3: TGCGCCAGCAGGAAGGGGGAAGAGAACACTGAAGCTTTCTTT.

The chain employs TRBV7-2 and TRBJ2-1; 7 nucleotides align to TRBD2. This CDR3 has 14 amino acids. The V segment lost 8 bases and the J segment 5 bases; nucleotides outside the gene matches: 9. Looked up from germline, CDR1 is SGHTA and CDR2 is FQGNSA. CDR3 DNA: TGTGCCAGCGTCGTTAGGGACTACAACAATGAGCAGTTCTTC. It encodes CASVVRDYNNEQFF.

V is TRBV10-3 and J is TRBJ1-1; D might be TRBD1 (5 bases). The V gene's germline CDR1 is ENHRY and CDR2 SYGVKD. Trimming removed 0 bases from V and 7 bases from J, with 12 bases in between. The CDR3 is 14 residues long. This chain's CDR3 is CAISESRGRGEAFF. The CDR3 bases are TGTGCCATCAGTGAGTCCCGGGGGAGGGGTGAAGCTTTCTTT.

This clone was observed a handful of times. The chain uses TRBV14 and TRBJ1-3; D not resolved. The CDR3 has 15 amino acids. Germline CDR1 reads SGHDN; CDR2 reads FVKESK. V lost 1 base, J lost 0 bases, and 7 bases lay in between. The CDR3 bases are TGTGCCAGCAGCCAAGGGTCAGGCTCTGGAAACACCATATATTTT. This translates into CASSQGSGSGNTIYF.

The chain is built from TRBV7-2 and TRBJ2-1; 8 bases match TRBD1. The junction had 17 bases not matched to a gene; V was cut back by 2 bases and J by 8 bases. CDR1 is SGHTA, CDR2 FQGNSA, per germline. This CDR3 has 18 amino acids. The CDR3 reads CASSLMVSDRDVSHEQFF. The CDR3, as DNA: TGTGCCAGCAGCTTAATGGTTTCGGACAGGGACGTTTCTCATGAGCAGTTCTTC.

This sequence joins TRBV5-6 and TRBJ1-1; D unclear. Germline CDR1 SGHDT, CDR2 YYEEEE. CDR3 length: 16 residues. The ends were cut back, 4 bases at V and 7 bases at J, with 23 bases in the middle. CDR3 bases: TGTGCCAGCAGCCGCCCCCTGAGGGTTGGGTATATTGAAGCTTTCTTT. Its translation: CASSRPLRVGYIEAFF.